The 14 T cell receptor beta chains listed next were all sequenced from one sample in a study of control samples from healthy donors and cancer patients. Clones were sequenced by immunoSEQ multiplex PCR, and TCRdb holds only the in-frame ones, with some missing. The repertoire has 100,000 or so clones, around 89% of them found once; the top ten carry about 8%. The material sequenced was blood. Receptor source: a man younger than 45 in good health.

This chain uses TRBV7-9 with TRBJ1-5, with D perhaps TRBD1 (5 bases). This CDR3 comprises 12 residues. The V and J ends lost 4 bases and 6 bases respectively, with 7 bases between them. Germline-derived CDR1 and CDR2 are SEHNR and FQNEAQ (reference sequence). CDR3 residues: CASSSGIQPQHF. CDR3 in DNA: TGTGCCAGCAGCTCAGGGATTCAGCCCCAGCATTTT.

This CDR3 reads CASSPNLGGASYEQYF. The CDR3 bases are TGTGCCAGCAGCCCCAACTTAGGTGGAGCCTCCTACGAGCAGTACTTC. V gene TRBV7-9 combines with J gene TRBJ2-7; D gene uncertain. The CDR3 extends over 16 amino acids. The germline gives CDR1 SEHNR, CDR2 FQNEAQ (reference sequence). Trimming left V 5 bases short and J 0 bases short, with 17 bases between.

The chain links TRBV28 to TRBJ2-7, with D tentatively TRBD1 or TRBD2 (5 bases each). Germline V gene lookup returns CDR1 MDHEN and CDR2 SYDVKM. The CDR3 totals 15 residues. The V and J ends lost 5 bases and 1 base respectively, with 15 bases between them. The CDR3 spells CASSKTGTGSYEQYF. In DNA, the CDR3 is TGTGCCAGCAGTAAAACCGGGACGGGTTCCTACGAGCAGTACTTC.

V and J are TRBV5-1 and TRBJ1-1, with D unclear. The CDR3 spans 13 residues. Per the germline V gene, CDR1 is SGHRS and CDR2 is YFSETQ. V was cut by 2 bases and J by 3 bases, with 8 bases left in between. CDR3 sequence reads: CASSFSRDTEAFF. CDR3 nucleotides: TGCGCCAGCAGCTTTTCCCGAGACACTGAAGCTTTCTTT.

The V call is TRBV14, the J call TRBJ2-7, with D tentatively TRBD1 (5 bases). The CDR3 is made up of 13 amino acids. The V gene lost 4 bases and the J gene lost 6 bases, with 13 bases spanning the gap. From germline, CDR1 is SGHDN and CDR2 FVKESK. CDR3 region: CASSPTAGFEQYV. In DNA, the CDR3 is TGTGCCAGCAGCCCGACAGCAGGTTTCGAGCAGTACGTC.

This chain joins TRBV7-2 and TRBJ2-5; 8 bases are shared with TRBD2. V was pared by 3 bases and J by 5 bases, with 11 bases of the junction left unmatched. The CDR3 is 16 residues long. CDR1 and CDR2 from the germline V gene are SGHTA and FQGNSA. The CDR3 bases are TGTGCCAGCAGCTTGAGCGGGAGTAGGAGTAGCGAGACCCAGTACTTC. It yields the protein CASSLSGSRSSETQYF.

The J gene is TRBJ1-1, the V gene TRBV28, with D hard to call. V gave up 6 bases and J gave up 7 bases, with 12 bases separating them. CDR1 is MDHEN and CDR2 is SYDVKM in the germline V gene. The length of the CDR3 is 12 residues. The CDR3 DNA reads TGTGCCAGCAGCACGGACCGCTTTGAAGCTTTCTTT. Translating gives CASSTDRFEAFF.

The chain couples TRBV9 to TRBJ2-2; D is unresolved. V was clipped by 0 bases and J by 7 bases, with 7 bases between them. Germline V lookup: CDR1 SGDLS, CDR2 YYNGEE. The CDR3 runs to 13 residues. The chain's CDR3 is CASSVVSGGELFF. The CDR3, as DNA: TGTGCCAGCAGCGTAGTATCGGGCGGGGAGCTGTTTTTT.

Remarks on this clone: Other DNA sequences in the sample encode the same CDR3. The V call is TRBV12-3 or TRBV12-4, the J call TRBJ2-1, with D unresolved. Trimming shortened V by 3 bases and J by 7 bases, and 7 bases separated the two germline ends. The CDR3 length is 12 residues. CDR3 in amino acids: CASSFSRNEQFF. In nucleotides, the CDR3 is TGTGCCAGCAGTTTTTCCCGGAATGAGCAGTTCTTC.

The chain has TRBV19 and TRBJ2-7, with 14 bases aligning to TRBD2. V shed 3 bases, J shed 7 bases, and the junction held 8 bases outside the gene matches. The CDR3 has 16 residues. Germline lookup yields CDR1 LNHDA and CDR2 SQIVND (reference sequence). The CDR3 DNA is TGTGCCAGTAGTATCGGACTAGCGGGGGGTTTGGGAGAGCAGTACGTC. Its translation: CASSIGLAGGLGEQYV.

The genes are TRBV27 and TRBJ1-5; no firm D call. This CDR3 spans 15 amino acids. The V gene lost 6 bases and the J gene lost 0 bases, with 12 bases spanning the gap. CDR1 is MNHEY, CDR2 SMNVEV, per germline (reference sequence). The CDR3 loop reads CASRPLPFSNQPQHF. The CDR3 bases are TGTGCCAGCAGACCTCTACCCTTTAGCAATCAGCCCCAGCATTTT.

V is TRBV18 and J is TRBJ1-2, with 8 bases identical to TRBD1. CDR3 size: 17 residues. V lost 5 bases, J lost 5 bases, and 16 bases stayed unmatched. Per the germline V gene, CDR1 is KGHSH and CDR2 is LQKENI. The CDR3 nucleotides read TGTGCCAGCTCAACCCGGACCCCGATCAGGGGGCCTTATGGCTACACCTTC. Translating it yields CASSTRTPIRGPYGYTF.

V gene TRBV7-9 combines with J gene TRBJ2-2; D unclear. CDR3 length equals 15 residues. Germline V gene lookup returns CDR1 SEHNR and CDR2 FQNEAQ (reference sequence). Trimming stripped 1 base from V and 1 base from J, with 7 bases between. The CDR3, as DNA: TGTGCCAGCAGCTTAGGTCGACAGAACACCGGGGAGCTGTTTTTT. It specifies CASSLGRQNTGELFF. Full variable domain (remainder filled in from reference TRBV7-9 and TRBJ2-2): DTGVSQNPRHKITKRGQNVTFRCDPISEHNRLYWYRQTLGQGPEFLTYFQNEAQLEKSRLLSDRFSAERPKGSFSTLEIQRTEQGDSAMYLCASSLGRQNTGELFFGEGSRLTVL.

CDR3 in amino acids: CASSLEGFGQYF. The CDR3 bases are TGTGCCAGCAGCTTGGAGGGGTTCGGGCAGTACTTC. This chain connects TRBV5-6 to TRBJ2-7; D is possibly TRBD1 (5 bases). Deletions cut 0 bases from V and 9 bases from J, with 10 bases between. The CDR3 length is 12 residues. The V gene's germline CDR1 is SGHDT and CDR2 YYEEEE.